This T cell receptor (beta chain) was captured in a study of CD8 T cells in Susac syndrome. With random hexamers, roughly 0.45 to 1 ug RNA was reverse transcribed. Via MiXCR, TCRdb re-called the immunoSEQ multiplex PCR reads, giving one row per CDR3 protein. The sample shows 150,000 to 190,000 distinct CDR3 sequences, approximately 95% of them seen only once. The CDR3 is 17 amino acids. Germline loops: CDR1 SGHVS, CDR2 FQNEAQ. Trimming removed 5 bases at V and 2 bases at J, with 16 bases between. The origin of this receptor is a human donor with Susac syndrome. The chain links TRBV7-8 to TRBJ2-6; D gene ambiguous. The sample consisted of CD4+ T cells from PBMCs. CDR3 coding DNA: TGTGCCAGCAGCCCTGAGCAAACCCGGGCTGGGGCCAACGTCCTGACTTTC. This gives the protein CASSPEQTRAGANVLTF.